The next 17 T cell receptor beta chains were all read from a single sample in a study of tumor-infiltrating lymphocytes in primary liver carcinoma. TCR beta cDNA was prepared out of roughly 0.45 ug total RNA by means of a constant-region primer. Amplification in three nested multiplex PCR rounds with slightly modified ARM-PCR gave rise to TCR beta libraries. A C-beta reverse primer was combined with TRBV1-TRBV30 forward primers in the first two PCR rounds, and each round had 10 cycles. TCRdb re-called the multiplex PCR reads through MiXCR, storing one row per CDR3 protein. The sample includes roughly 120,000 distinct CDR3 sequences, around two thirds of them seen just once. Unsorted bulk tissue (roughly 19-31 mg) underwent RNA and DNA co-extraction. What was sequenced was liver tumor tissue from sampling region 1. Subset denoted: tumor region T1, superior pole. The origin of the receptors is an older woman with primary liver carcinoma and hepatitis B virus infection.

Concerning this clonotype itself: No conserved phenylalanine or tryptophan ends this CDR3, so it is likely a read error. Because the CDR3's place on the DNA is in doubt, the DNA is left out and the CDR3 is given as listed by TCRdb. The rearrangement links TRBV5-5 to TRBJ2-5; the DNA was not used to check the table's D call, TRBD2. Germline-derived CDR1 and CDR2 are SGHKS and YYEKEE (reference sequence). The CDR3 has 15 amino acids, counting both end residues. The chain's CDR3 is CASSFGLMKQETQYS.

In this sample, this clonotype turned up once. Its ends do not fully match the called genes, so a read error is possible. J is TRBJ2-7 and V is TRBV11-2; TRBD2 might be the D (6 bases). CDR3 size: 13 residues. Germline V gene sequence: CDR1 SGHAT, CDR2 FQNNGV. CDR3 DNA: TGTGCCAGCAGCTTGGGGGGATTAGCGGTTCAGTCCTTC. This sequence encodes CASSLGGLAVQSF.

As concerns this clonotype: This may be a read error, as it is one base from a much larger clone. The chain has TRBV4-1 and TRBJ1-1, with 8 bases matching TRBD1. After removal of 2 bases from V and 2 bases from J, the junction contained 16 bases not matched to a gene. Per germline, CDR1 MGHRA and CDR2 YSYEKL. This CDR3 comprises 19 residues. CDR3 DNA sequence: TGCGCCAGCAGCCAACACCAGACAGGGGCCGCCATTCTCAACACTGAAGCTTTCTTT. Protein product: CASSQHQTGAAILNTEAFF.

As for this clonotype: The conserved closing phenylalanine or tryptophan is absent in this CDR3, likely reflecting a read error. Here the CDR3 reads CASSSGRGVYEQYL. CDR3 DNA sequence: TGTGCCAGCAGTTCAGGACGGGGTGTATACGAGCAGTACCTC. J is TRBJ2-7 and V is TRBV28, with D possibly being TRBD2 (5 bases). With 4 bases removed from V and 4 bases from J, the gap between germline ends came to 14 bases. CDR1 and CDR2 (germline): MDHEN, SYDVKM. The CDR3 is 14 residues long.

Regarding this clonotype: One base away lies a much larger clone, so this may be a sequencing read error. The chain recombines TRBV30 with TRBJ2-3; D unresolved. The last part of the DNA fits TRBJ2-1 better; the J call may be wrong. This CDR3 spans 11 amino acids. The germline CDR1 and CDR2 sequences are GTSNPN and SVGIG (reference sequence). CDR3 sequence (DNA): TGTGCCTGGAGTATACTCCGTGAGCAGTTCTTC. Translation gives CAWSILREQFF.

For this clonotype: A much larger clone is a single base away; this may be a read error. The V call is TRBV6-5, the J call TRBJ2-7; the match to TRBD1 covers 9 bases. Germline V gene data show CDR1 as MNHEY and CDR2 as SVGAGI. CDR3 length: 14 residues. The trim removed 10 bases at V and 1 base at J, leaving 8 bases unmatched. Here the CDR3 reads CANRPGTGSYEQYF. CDR3 sequence (DNA): TGTGCCAACAGACCCGGGACAGGGTCCTACGAGCAGTACTTC.

For this clonotype: This clone may be a read error of a much larger clone one base away. The chain links TRBV6-1 to TRBJ2-5; 11 nucleotides line up with TRBD1. The CDR3 has 12 amino acids. Germline assignment: CDR1 MNHNS and CDR2 SASEGT. CDR3 coding DNA: TGTGACATCGGGACAGGGGGTGAGACCCAGTACTTC. Its protein product is CDIGTGGETQYF.

In regard to this clonotype: A much larger clone lies one base from this, so it may be a read error. The genes are TRBV6-6 and TRBJ1-2, with D possibly matching TRBD1 (5 bases). V shed 6 bases and J shed 0 bases, with 14 bases lying between them. The CDR3 runs 15 residues. The germline V gene has CDR1 MNHNY and CDR2 SVGAGI (reference sequence). CDR3: CASSPMGGTNYGYTF. CDR3 nucleotide sequence: TGTGCCAGCAGCCCCATGGGGGGAACTAACTATGGCTACACCTTC.

The V call is TRBV13, the J call TRBJ2-1, with D perhaps being TRBD1 or TRBD2 (5 bases each). Trimming took off 0 bases at V and 8 bases at J, with 14 bases between the two ends. Looked up from germline, CDR1 is PRHDT and CDR2 is FYEKMQ (reference sequence). The length of the CDR3 is 15 residues. Here the CDR3 DNA reads TGTGCCAGCAGCTTAGGGGCAGAAAGGGGAGATGAGCAGTTCTTC. Protein sequence: CASSLGAERGDEQFF.

A note on this clonotype: A junction end diverges from the germline sequence, so it may reflect a read error. The CDR3 nucleotides read TGTGCCAGTAGCCTCCGAGGGACTTCAGGGGCCAACGTCCCGACTTTC. Translated: CASSLRGTSGANVPTF. The rearrangement joins TRBV11-2 to TRBJ2-6, with D perhaps being TRBD1 or TRBD2 (6 bases each). The CDR3 has 16 residues. Per germline, CDR1 SGHAT and CDR2 FQNNGV.

In the case of this clonotype: This clone may be a read error of a much larger clone one base away. V gene TRBV29-1 combines with J gene TRBJ2-1; D is perhaps TRBD1 or TRBD2 (6 bases each). Germline V gene data show CDR1 as SQVTM and CDR2 as ANQGSEA. The germline V and J ends were trimmed by 7 bases and 12 bases, with 22 bases remaining between them. The CDR3 loop spans 13 amino acids. CDR3 in DNA: TGCAGCGCTTCGCTAGCGTCAGGCAGGGGGCAGTTCTTC. Translated: CSASLASGRGQFF.

The CDR3 sequence: CASSGALGSDYTF. CDR3 bases: TGTGCCAGCAGCGGGGCCCTAGGGTCTGACTACACCTTC. V usage is TRBV11-2 and J usage is TRBJ1-2; a possible D gene is TRBD1 (5 bases). CDR1 and CDR2 (germline): SGHAT, FQNNGV. The CDR3 covers 13 residues. Deletions cut 5 bases from V and 10 bases from J, with 17 bases between. The complete variable domain, with remaining parts taken from reference TRBV11-2 and TRBJ1-2, reads EAGVAQSPRYKIIEKRQSVAFWCNPISGHATLYWYQQILGQGPKLLIQFQNNGVVDDSQLPKDRFSAERLKGVDSTLKIQPAKLEDSAVYLCASSGALGSDYTFGSGTRLTVV.

At least ten counts were recorded for this clonotype. This chain links TRBV6-6 with TRBJ1-2; D gene uncertain. The germline CDR1 and CDR2 sequences are MNHNY and SVGAGI (reference sequence). CDR3 length: 11 residues. Trimming shortened V by 3 bases and J by 7 bases, and 6 bases separated the two germline ends. The CDR3 is CASSYDGGYTF. CDR3 sequence (DNA): TGTGCCAGCAGTTATGACGGTGGCTACACCTTC.

This clonotype was picked up one time. The CDR3 end shows no conserved phenylalanine or tryptophan, and so a read error is likely. Because the CDR3's place on the DNA is in doubt, the DNA is left out and the CDR3 is given as listed by TCRdb. This rearrangement joins TRBV5-1 to TRBJ2-1; TRBD2, the table's D call, was not compared with the DNA. From germline, CDR1 is SGHRS and CDR2 YFSETQ. With termini counted, the CDR3 has 16 amino acids. CDR3 in amino acids: CASSFTGTTSYNEQLL.

Details on this clonotype: Just one base apart from a much larger clone, this may be a read error. The conserved final phenylalanine or tryptophan is absent from the CDR3, which likely points to a read error. The chain's CDR3 is CASSYMSLGGDEQFV. The CDR3 DNA reads as TGTGCCAGCAGTTACATGAGTCTAGGAGGCGATGAGCAGTTCGTC. This chain joins TRBV6-5 and TRBJ2-1, with D maybe TRBD2 (5 bases). Looked up from germline, CDR1 is MNHEY and CDR2 is SVGAGI. Trimming removed 2 bases from V and 8 bases from J, with 16 bases in between. The CDR3 has 15 amino acids.

The sample holds one count of this clonotype. Compared with germline, one end of the junction differs, possibly owing to a read error. The chain recombines TRBV7-8 with TRBJ1-6, with D uncertain. CDR3 length equals 16 residues. CDR1 is SGHVS and CDR2 is FQNEAQ in the germline V gene. The CDR3 sequence is CTSSLVAGTFNSPLHF. CDR3 DNA: TGTACCAGCAGCTTAGTGGCAGGAACCTTTAATTCACCCCTCCATTTT.

This clonotype was observed at least ten times. This chain connects TRBV4-1 to TRBJ2-3; D remains unclear. V lost 4 bases and J 4 bases, leaving 9 bases between the germline ends. The CDR3 has 13 amino acids. Looked up from germline, CDR1 is MGHRA and CDR2 is YSYEKL. The CDR3 sequence: CASSPGPADTQYF. CDR3 sequence (DNA): TGCGCCAGCAGCCCCGGCCCGGCAGATACGCAGTATTTT.